This is a list of T cell receptor beta chains from one sample in a study of T cell clonotyping in hematopoietic cell transplantation. Clones were sequenced by immunoSEQ multiplex PCR, and TCRdb holds only the in-frame ones, with some missing. The sample shows about 7,200 clones, more than 90% of them seen only once. The material sequenced was PBMCs, taken 30 days after allogeneic stem cell transplant. The origin of the receptors is a male patient aged 35-55 years who had an allogeneic stem cell transplant from a related donor, so the T cells may come from the graft donor. Some clones in this sample may be carry-over from other donors' samples. Both conserved end residues are part of each CDR3. The D gene is left open where the match is weak. For some rows the clone size is stated as once, few or many, or as a class when expanded; others skip it.

clone_size j_call v_call d_call cdr3_aa cdr3_nt
once TRBJ2-7 TRBV4-3 NA CASSWGGEYEQYF TGCGCCAGCAGTTGGGGGGGCGAATACGAGCAGTACTTC
NA TRBJ1-5 TRBV5-8 NA CASAFKGNQPQHF TGTGCCAGCGCCTTTAAGGGCAATCAGCCCCAGCATTTT
NA TRBJ2-7 TRBV18 TRBD1 CASSLGGSEQYF TGTGCCAGCTCACTAGGGGGCAGCGAGCAGTACTTC
NA TRBJ1-2 TRBV19 TRBD1 CASSPSTGSNYGYTF TGTGCCAGTAGCCCCTCGACAGGGAGTAACTATGGCTACACCTTC
NA TRBJ1-1 TRBV6-5 TRBD1 CASSRDRGRGTEAFF TGTGCCAGCAGCCGGGACAGGGGGCGAGGCACTGAAGCTTTCTTT
NA TRBJ2-3 TRBV6-6 TRBD2 CASSPRIAGSTDTQYF TGTGCCAGCAGTCCCAGGATAGCGGGGTCCACAGATACGCAGTATTTT
NA TRBJ1-1 TRBV4-1 TRBD1 CASSQEGTGDTEAFF TGCGCCAGCAGCCAAGAGGGGACAGGGGACACTGAAGCTTTCTTT
NA TRBJ2-3 TRBV5-1 NA CASSLEGTDTQYF TGCGCCAGCAGCTTGGAGGGAACAGATACGCAGTATTTT
NA TRBJ1-2 TRBV2 NA CASSPTDQPNYGYTF TGTGCCAGCAGTCCGACAGACCAACCTAACTATGGCTACACCTTC
NA TRBJ2-1 TRBV7-2 TRBD1 CASAGQAYNEQFF TGTGCCAGCGCCGGACAGGCCTACAATGAGCAGTTCTTC
NA TRBJ1-1 TRBV6-1 TRBD1 CAGRTGFTEAFF TGTGCCGGGAGGACAGGGTTCACTGAAGCTTTCTTT
NA TRBJ2-2 TRBV5-8 NA CASSLTSYFDTGELFF TGTGCCAGCAGCTTGACGTCTTACTTCGACACCGGGGAGCTGTTTTTT
NA TRBJ2-7 TRBV19 NA CASSGVPAEQYF TGTGCCAGTAGTGGCGTACCCGCCGAGCAGTACTTC
NA TRBJ2-3 TRBV6-5 NA CATYAFGGRTDTQYF TGTGCCACATACGCCTTTGGGGGCCGAACAGATACGCAGTATTTT
NA TRBJ1-1 TRBV5-1 TRBD1 CASSLAGGVMNTEAFF TGCGCCAGCAGCTTGGCAGGGGGCGTCATGAACACTGAAGCTTTCTTT
NA TRBJ1-5 TRBV7-6 TRBD1 CASSPLGQGESQPQHF TGTGCCAGCAGCCCCCTCGGACAGGGTGAAAGTCAGCCCCAGCATTTT
NA TRBJ2-5 TRBV6-6 NA CASSQYGTGLRETQYF TGTGCCAGCAGTCAATACGGAACAGGGCTGCGAGAGACCCAGTACTTC
NA TRBJ2-7 TRBV5-4 TRBD2 CASSDPSSGTGEQYF TGTGCCAGCAGCGATCCAAGCAGCGGGACGGGCGAGCAGTACTTC
once TRBJ1-2 TRBV28 NA CASGAGRPNYGYTF TGTGCCAGCGGGGCAGGAAGGCCTAACTATGGCTACACCTTC
NA TRBJ1-1 TRBV7-3 NA CASSLMGGGTTEAFF TGTGCCAGCAGCTTAATGGGCGGTGGGACCACTGAAGCTTTCTTT
NA TRBJ2-7 TRBV10-3 TRBD2 CAIGGTSGSRGTYEQYF TGTGCCATTGGGGGGACTAGCGGGAGTCGAGGCACCTACGAGCAGTACTTC
NA TRBJ2-2 TRBV7-2 TRBD2 CASSLISGGNTGELFF TGTGCCAGCAGCTTAATTAGCGGGGGGAACACCGGGGAGCTGTTTTTT
NA TRBJ1-4 TRBV30 NA CAWSGGTWDLGGEKLFF TGTGCCTGGAGTGGCGGTACATGGGACCTGGGAGGCGAAAAACTGTTTTTT
NA TRBJ2-1 TRBV11-3 TRBD2 CASSSRGAGVHNEQFF TGTGCCAGCAGCTCCCGGGGAGCGGGAGTCCACAATGAGCAGTTCTTC
NA TRBJ1-1 TRBV2 NA CASSRDRGENTEAFF TGTGCCAGCAGTCGAGACAGAGGGGAGAACACTGAAGCTTTCTTT
NA TRBJ1-3 TRBV5-6 NA CASSLYGTGHGDTIYF TGTGCCAGCAGCTTGTACGGTACAGGTCATGGAGACACCATATATTTT
NA TRBJ1-4 TRBV6-5 NA CASTAGGRDEKLFF TGTGCCAGCACCGCCGGGGGGCGAGATGAAAAACTGTTTTTT
NA TRBJ2-7 TRBV10-3 TRBD2 CAISLAGGPYEQYF TGTGCCATCAGCCTAGCGGGAGGGCCCTACGAGCAGTACTTC
NA TRBJ2-2 TRBV2 TRBD2 CASSPEGPSGGKTGELFF TGTGCCAGCAGTCCGGAGGGGCCTAGCGGGGGAAAAACCGGGGAGCTGTTTTTT
NA TRBJ2-7 TRBV6-5 NA CASRDGGGGAHEQYF TGTGCCAGCAGGGATGGAGGAGGGGGCGCCCACGAGCAGTACTTC
NA TRBJ1-2 TRBV4-1 NA CASSQDILEDGYTF TGCGCCAGCAGCCAAGATATATTAGAGGACGGCTACACCTTC
NA TRBJ2-5 TRBV9 TRBD1 CASSVWTGTQETQYF TGTGCCAGCAGCGTATGGACAGGGACTCAAGAGACCCAGTACTTC
NA TRBJ1-1 TRBV6-6 NA CATQGEAFF TGTGCCACGCAGGGCGAAGCTTTCTTT
NA TRBJ1-1 TRBV5-4 NA CASSVGAGPGTEAFF TGTGCCAGCAGTGTTGGAGCAGGGCCGGGGACTGAAGCTTTCTTT
NA TRBJ2-7 TRBV19 NA CASSFNYEQYF TGTGCCAGTAGTTTCAACTACGAGCAGTACTTC
NA TRBJ2-5 TRBV25-1 NA CASSEVQLGQETQYF TGTGCCAGCAGTGAAGTGCAGCTCGGGCAAGAGACCCAGTACTTC
NA TRBJ1-5 TRBV7-9 NA CASSLEGGPQHF TGTGCCAGCAGCTTAGAGGGGGGTCCCCAGCATTTT